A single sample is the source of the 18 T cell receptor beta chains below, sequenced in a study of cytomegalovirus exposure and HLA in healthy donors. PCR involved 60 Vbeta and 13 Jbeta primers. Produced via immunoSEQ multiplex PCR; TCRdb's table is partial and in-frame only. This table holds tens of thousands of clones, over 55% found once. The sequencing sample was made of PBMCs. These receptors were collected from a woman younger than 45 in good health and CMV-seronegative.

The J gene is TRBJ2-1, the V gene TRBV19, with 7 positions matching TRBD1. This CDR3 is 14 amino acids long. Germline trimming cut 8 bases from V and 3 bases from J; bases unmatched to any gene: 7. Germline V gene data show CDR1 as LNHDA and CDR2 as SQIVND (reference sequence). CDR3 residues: CASGGQARYNEQFF. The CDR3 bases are TGTGCCAGTGGCGGACAGGCCCGCTACAATGAGCAGTTCTTC.

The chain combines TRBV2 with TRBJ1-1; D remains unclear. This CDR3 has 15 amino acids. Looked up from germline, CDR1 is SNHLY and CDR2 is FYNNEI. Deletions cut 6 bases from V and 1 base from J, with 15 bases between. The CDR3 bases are TGTGCCAGCAGGACTCGGACTGCTTCGAACACTGAAGCTTTCTTT. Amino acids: CASRTRTASNTEAFF.

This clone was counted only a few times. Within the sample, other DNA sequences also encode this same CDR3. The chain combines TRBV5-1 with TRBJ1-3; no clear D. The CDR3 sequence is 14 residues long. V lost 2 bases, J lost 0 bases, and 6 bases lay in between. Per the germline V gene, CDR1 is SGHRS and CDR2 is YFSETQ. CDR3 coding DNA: TGCGCCAGCAGCTTTGAGGGCTCTGGAAACACCATATATTTT. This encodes CASSFEGSGNTIYF.

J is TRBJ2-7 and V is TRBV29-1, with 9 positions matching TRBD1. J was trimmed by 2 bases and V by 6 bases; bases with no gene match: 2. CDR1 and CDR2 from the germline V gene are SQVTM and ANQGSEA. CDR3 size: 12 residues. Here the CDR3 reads CSVTGGAYEQYF. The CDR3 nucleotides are TGCAGCGTGACAGGGGGAGCCTACGAGCAGTACTTC.

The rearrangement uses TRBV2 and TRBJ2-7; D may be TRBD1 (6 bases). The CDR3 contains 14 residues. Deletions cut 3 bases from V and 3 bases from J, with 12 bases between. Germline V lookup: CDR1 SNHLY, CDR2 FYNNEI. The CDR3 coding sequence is TGTGCCAGCAGTGACCCAGGGGCCAACTACGAGCAGTACTTC. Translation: CASSDPGANYEQYF.

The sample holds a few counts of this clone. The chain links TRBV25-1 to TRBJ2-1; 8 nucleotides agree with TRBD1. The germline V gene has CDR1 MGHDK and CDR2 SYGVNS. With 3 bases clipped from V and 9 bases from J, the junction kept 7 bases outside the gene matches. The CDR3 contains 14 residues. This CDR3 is CASSDRGQGGEQFF. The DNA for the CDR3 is TGTGCCAGCAGTGACCGCGGACAGGGCGGTGAGCAGTTCTTC.

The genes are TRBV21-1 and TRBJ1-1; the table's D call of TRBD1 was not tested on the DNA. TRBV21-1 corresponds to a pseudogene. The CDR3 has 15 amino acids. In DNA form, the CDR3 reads TGTGCCAGCAGCAGGGCAGGGGAGCAAAGGACTGAAGCTTTCTTT. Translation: CASSRAGEQRTEAFF.

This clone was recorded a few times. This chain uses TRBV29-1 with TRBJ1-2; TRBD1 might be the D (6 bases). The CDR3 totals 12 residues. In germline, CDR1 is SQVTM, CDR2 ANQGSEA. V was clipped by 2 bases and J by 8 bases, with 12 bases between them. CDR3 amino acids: CSVESRGGGYTF. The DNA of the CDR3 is TGCAGCGTTGAATCCAGGGGTGGGGGCTACACCTTC. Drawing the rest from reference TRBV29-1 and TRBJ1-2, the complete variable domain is SAVISQKPSRDICQRGTSLTIQCQVDSQVTMMFWYRQQPGQSLTLIATANQGSEATYESGFVIDKFPISRPNLTFSTLTVSNMSPEDSSIYLCSVESRGGGYTFGSGTRLTVV.

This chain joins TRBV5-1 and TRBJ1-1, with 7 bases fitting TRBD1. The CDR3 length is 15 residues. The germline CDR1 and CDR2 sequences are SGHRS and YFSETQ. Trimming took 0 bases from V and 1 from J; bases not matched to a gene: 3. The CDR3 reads CASSLDRGRNTEAFF. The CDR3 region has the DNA TGCGCCAGCAGCTTGGACAGGGGAAGGAACACTGAAGCTTTCTTT.

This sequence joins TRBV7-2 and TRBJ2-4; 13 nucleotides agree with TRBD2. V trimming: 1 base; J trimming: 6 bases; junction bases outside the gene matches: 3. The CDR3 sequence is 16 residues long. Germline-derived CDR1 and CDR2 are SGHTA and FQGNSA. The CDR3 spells CASSLVLAGGGNIQYF. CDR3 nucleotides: TGTGCCAGCAGCTTAGTACTAGCGGGAGGGGGAAACATTCAGTACTTC.

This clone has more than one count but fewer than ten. The CDR3: CASSPSAGEVTDTQYF. The DNA of the CDR3 is TGTGCCAGCAGCCCCTCTGCGGGGGAGGTCACAGATACGCAGTATTTT. V and J are TRBV27 and TRBJ2-3; TRBD2 aligns across 7 bases. This CDR3 is built from 16 residues. From germline, CDR1 is MNHEY and CDR2 SMNVEV (reference sequence). With 6 bases clipped from V and 2 bases from J, the junction kept 11 bases outside the gene matches.

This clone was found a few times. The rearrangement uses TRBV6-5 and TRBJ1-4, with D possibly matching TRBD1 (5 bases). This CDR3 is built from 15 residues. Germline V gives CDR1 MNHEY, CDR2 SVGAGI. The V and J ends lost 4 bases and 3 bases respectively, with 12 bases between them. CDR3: CASSLGGAANEKLFF. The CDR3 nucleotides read TGTGCCAGCAGTTTAGGTGGGGCAGCTAATGAAAAACTGTTTTTT.

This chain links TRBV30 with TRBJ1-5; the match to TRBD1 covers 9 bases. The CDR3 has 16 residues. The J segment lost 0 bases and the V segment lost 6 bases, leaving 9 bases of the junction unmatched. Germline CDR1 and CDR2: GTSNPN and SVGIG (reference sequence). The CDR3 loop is CACRQGGPYSNQPQHF. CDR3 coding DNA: TGTGCCTGCAGACAGGGGGGCCCTTATAGCAATCAGCCCCAGCATTTT.

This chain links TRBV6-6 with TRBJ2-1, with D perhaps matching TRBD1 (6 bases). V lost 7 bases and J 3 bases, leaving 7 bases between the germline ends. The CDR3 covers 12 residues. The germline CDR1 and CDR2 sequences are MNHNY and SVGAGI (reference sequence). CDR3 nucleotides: TGTGCCAGCAAGGACAGCTACAATGAGCAGTTCTTC. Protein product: CASKDSYNEQFF.

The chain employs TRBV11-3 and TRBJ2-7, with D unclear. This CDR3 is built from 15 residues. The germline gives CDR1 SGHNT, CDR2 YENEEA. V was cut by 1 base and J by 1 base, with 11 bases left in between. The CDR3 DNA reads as TGTGCCAGCAGCTTAGGCCTCGGCGGATCCTACGAGCAGTACTTC. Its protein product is CASSLGLGGSYEQYF.

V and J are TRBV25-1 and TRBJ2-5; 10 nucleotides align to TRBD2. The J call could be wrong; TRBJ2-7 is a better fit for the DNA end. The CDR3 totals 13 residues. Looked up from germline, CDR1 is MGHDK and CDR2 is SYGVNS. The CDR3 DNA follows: TGTGCCAGCAGCCGGACTAGCGGTTACGAGCAGTACTTC. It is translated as CASSRTSGYEQYF.

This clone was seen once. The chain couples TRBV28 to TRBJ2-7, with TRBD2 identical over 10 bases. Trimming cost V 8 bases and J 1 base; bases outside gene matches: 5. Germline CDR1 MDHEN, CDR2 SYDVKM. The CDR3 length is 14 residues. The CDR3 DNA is TGTGCCAGCCTCAGCGGGAGGGCATCCTACGAGCAGTACTTC. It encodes CASLSGRASYEQYF.

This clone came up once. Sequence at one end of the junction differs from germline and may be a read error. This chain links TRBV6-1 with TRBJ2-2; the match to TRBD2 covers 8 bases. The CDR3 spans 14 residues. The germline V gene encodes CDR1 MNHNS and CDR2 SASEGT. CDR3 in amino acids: CAGSGSVNTGELFF. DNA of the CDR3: TGTGCCGGCAGCGGGAGTGTGAACACCGGGGAGCTGTTTTTT.